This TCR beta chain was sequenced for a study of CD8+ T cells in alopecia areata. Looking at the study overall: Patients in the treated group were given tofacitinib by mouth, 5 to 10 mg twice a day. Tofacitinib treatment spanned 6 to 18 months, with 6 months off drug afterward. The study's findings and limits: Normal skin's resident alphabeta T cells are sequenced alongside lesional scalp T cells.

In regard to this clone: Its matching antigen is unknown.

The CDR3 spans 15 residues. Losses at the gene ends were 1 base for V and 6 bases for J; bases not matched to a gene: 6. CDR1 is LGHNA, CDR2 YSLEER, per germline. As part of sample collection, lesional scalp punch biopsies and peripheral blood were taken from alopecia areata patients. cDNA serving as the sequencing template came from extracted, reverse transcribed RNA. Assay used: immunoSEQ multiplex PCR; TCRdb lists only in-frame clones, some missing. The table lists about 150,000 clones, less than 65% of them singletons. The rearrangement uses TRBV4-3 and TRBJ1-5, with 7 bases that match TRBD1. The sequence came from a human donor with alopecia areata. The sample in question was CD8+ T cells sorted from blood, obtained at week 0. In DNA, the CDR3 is TGCGCCAGCAGCCAAGTTCAGGGGGTGGGTCAGCCCCAGCATTTT. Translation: CASSQVQGVGQPQHF.